This record looks at one TCR beta chain sequence and its context. The target antigen is unknown. Germline V gene data show CDR1 as LNHDA and CDR2 as SQIVND (reference sequence). Trimming stripped 5 bases from V and 2 bases from J, with 13 bases between. The CDR3 length is 14 residues. The entry originates in a study of cytomegalovirus exposure and HLA in healthy donors. Across the study: A subsequent analysis reported that the roughly 130 validation repertoires were produced on the same platform that had also been used for the 600 to 700 first-cohort repertoires. Study-wide results and limits: Among TCR beta chains, those listed as cytomegalovirus-associated numbered some 170. According to a subsequent analysis, TCR clusters identified in the first cohort showed a tendency to co-occur across the roughly 120 validation repertoires.

The donors were in the roughly 120-subject validation cohort, distinct from the roughly 670-subject first cohort. Libraries were prepared by immunoSEQ multiplex PCR; TCRdb keeps only in-frame clonotypes and omits some of them. The sample comprises about 200,000 clones, 86% of which are singletons, and more than 1.2% rests with the top ten. This sequence joins TRBV19 and TRBJ2-7, with TRBD2 as a possible D gene (6 bases). The material sequenced was PBMCs. The TCR was taken from a woman aged 18-29 years in good health and CMV-seronegative. CDR3 loop: CASSGSSVAYEQYF. The CDR3 DNA sequence: TGTGCCAGTAGTGGCTCTAGCGTAGCCTACGAGCAGTACTTC.